This is a list of T cell receptor beta chains from one sample in a study of blood T cell repertoires in COVID-19. Produced via immunoSEQ multiplex PCR; TCRdb's table is partial and in-frame only. This sample has some 94,000 clones, with about 87% found just once. The source material was peripheral blood. Receptors were obtained from a human donor in a cohort sampled during active COVID-19. Each CDR3 is given with its conserved first and last residue. The order of the fields is V gene, D gene, CDR3 length, clone size, J gene, CDR3 protein, CDR3 DNA. A D gene is named only where the DNA matches it firmly. The size entry is marked missing in some rows and otherwise reads once, few, many or a size class.

TRBV7-9	TRBD1	14	few	TRBJ2-7	CASSTGQGAYEQYF	TGTGCCAGCAGCACGGGACAGGGGGCCTACGAGCAGTACTTC
TRBV14	TRBD1	16	NA	TRBJ2-3	CASSQDTGVSTDTQYF	TGTGCCAGCAGCCAAGACACAGGGGTTAGCACAGATACGCAGTATTTT
TRBV11-3	TRBD1	13	NA	TRBJ2-7	CASSTTGVEEQYF	TGTGCCAGCAGTACGACAGGGGTGGAAGAGCAGTACTTC
TRBV28	TRBD1	14	once	TRBJ1-2	CASSTLGQSYGYTF	TGTGCCAGCAGTACGCTGGGACAGTCCTATGGCTACACCTTC
TRBV30	TRBD1	15	NA	TRBJ2-5	CAWSSGQGVKETQYF	TGTGCCTGGAGTTCGGGACAGGGGGTAAAGGAGACCCAGTACTTC
TRBV7-8	TRBD2	17	once	TRBJ2-5	CASSLGLAGGRLETQYF	TGTGCCAGCAGCTTAGGACTAGCGGGGGGGAGGTTGGAGACCCAGTACTTC
TRBV7-2	NA	16	NA	TRBJ1-2	CASSSGVYTNNYGYTF	TGTGCCAGCAGCTCAGGGGTATACACCAACAACTATGGCTACACCTTC
TRBV6-2/TRBV6-3	TRBD1	15	NA	TRBJ2-5	CASSRTGGGFETQYF	TGTGCCAGCAGTCGGACAGGGGGAGGGTTCGAGACCCAGTACTTC
TRBV7-3	NA	14	NA	TRBJ2-1	CASSPLAVNNEQFF	TGTGCCAGCAGCCCCCTGGCTGTGAACAATGAGCAGTTCTTC
TRBV5-6	NA	13	NA	TRBJ2-3	CASSQHRTDTQYF	TGTGCCAGCAGCCAACACAGGACAGATACGCAGTATTTT
TRBV7-2	NA	15	NA	TRBJ1-1	CASSLAGRGSSEAFF	TGTGCCAGCAGCTTAGCTGGCAGGGGAAGCTCTGAAGCTTTCTTT
TRBV28	TRBD1	16	NA	TRBJ1-1	CASRNSRTGMNTEAFF	TGTGCCAGCAGAAATTCCCGGACAGGCATGAACACTGAAGCTTTCTTT
TRBV5-1	NA	15	NA	TRBJ1-6	CASSPGDGAYSPLHF	TGCGCCAGCAGCCCGGGGGATGGAGCATATTCACCCCTCCACTTT
TRBV7-2	NA	15	NA	TRBJ2-5	CASSILATYQETQYF	TGTGCCAGCAGCATCCTAGCGACGTACCAAGAGACCCAGTACTTC
TRBV10-2	NA	16	NA	TRBJ1-3	CASSELQLYSGNTIYF	TGCGCCAGCAGTGAGCTACAGCTGTACTCTGGAAACACCATATATTTT
TRBV7-8	NA	15	few	TRBJ2-2	CASSLRGGASGELFF	TGTGCCAGCAGCTTACGAGGGGGGGCCTCCGGGGAGCTGTTTTTT
TRBV9	TRBD1	14	few	TRBJ1-2	CASSVGQGAYGYTF	TGTGCCAGCAGCGTAGGACAGGGCGCTTATGGCTACACCTTC
TRBV7-2	TRBD2	15	few	TRBJ2-7	CASSLRAGERYEQYF	TGTGCCAGCAGCTTAAGGGCGGGAGAACGCTACGAGCAGTACTTC
TRBV19	TRBD1	14	NA	TRBJ1-1	CASRLQGGNTEAFF	TGTGCCAGTAGGTTACAGGGGGGGAACACTGAAGCTTTCTTT
TRBV28	NA	14	few	TRBJ1-5	CASSPIGYNQPQHF	TGTGCCAGCAGTCCGATCGGTTATAATCAGCCCCAGCATTTT
TRBV10-3	TRBD1	14	few	TRBJ1-5	CAISTGTGGQPQHF	TGTGCCATCAGCACCGGGACAGGGGGCCAGCCCCAGCATTTT
TRBV6-5	NA	13	NA	TRBJ2-7	CATRGRLSYEQYF	TGTGCCACCAGGGGCAGGTTGTCCTACGAGCAGTACTTC
TRBV7-8	NA	16	NA	TRBJ1-5	CASSLVTGYSNQPQHF	TGTGCCAGCAGCTTGGTCACGGGGTATAGCAATCAGCCCCAGCATTTT
TRBV6-1	TRBD1	16	once	TRBJ1-6	CASSEVAGGTNSPLHF	TGTGCCAGCAGTGAAGTGGCAGGGGGGACGAATTCACCCCTCCACTTT
TRBV9	TRBD1	14	NA	TRBJ1-4	CASSAGGTNEKLFF	TGTGCCAGCAGCGCAGGGGGAACTAATGAAAAACTGTTTTTT
TRBV7-7	NA	16	NA	TRBJ2-2	CASSLGAAGPTGELFF	TGTGCTAGCAGCTTAGGGGCGGCAGGGCCAACCGGGGAGCTGTTTTTT
TRBV7-9	TRBD1	15	NA	TRBJ1-2	CASSSAGTGRYGYTF	TGTGCCAGCAGCTCCGCCGGGACAGGCAGATATGGCTACACCTTC
TRBV4-3	NA	16	NA	TRBJ1-2	CASSQDRLREHYGYTF	TGCGCCAGCAGCCAAGATCGGTTACGGGAACACTATGGCTACACCTTC
TRBV3-1/TRBV3-2	NA	15	once	TRBJ2-7	CASSQDHARGYEQYF	TGTGCCAGCAGCCAAGATCACGCCAGGGGCTACGAGCAGTACTTC
TRBV5-4	NA	13	NA	TRBJ2-4	CASSFGNKNIQYF	TGTGCCAGCAGCTTCGGGAACAAAAACATTCAGTACTTC
TRBV15	TRBD2	16	few	TRBJ2-5	CATSREDLGGRETQYF	TGTGCCACCAGCAGAGAGGATCTGGGAGGGAGGGAGACCCAGTACTTC
TRBV4-2	NA	18	NA	TRBJ2-3	CASSQDIASREFGNTQYF	TGTGCCAGCAGCCAAGATATCGCCAGCCGGGAGTTCGGAAATACGCAGTATTTT
TRBV7-8	TRBD2	15	once	TRBJ2-1	CASSWGAGGGNEQFF	TGTGCCAGCAGCTGGGGGGCGGGGGGCGGCAATGAGCAGTTCTTC
TRBV11-2	TRBD1	14	few	TRBJ1-2	CASSPDRGNYGYTF	TGTGCCAGCAGCCCGGACAGGGGGAACTATGGCTACACCTTC
TRBV15	TRBD1	15	NA	TRBJ1-1	CATTGPGQGYTEAFF	TGTGCCACCACCGGGCCGGGACAGGGGTACACTGAAGCTTTCTTT
TRBV9	NA	13	NA	TRBJ1-4	CASSVRPGAELFF	TGTGCCAGCAGCGTCCGCCCAGGGGCCGAACTGTTTTTT
TRBV5-4	NA	15	NA	TRBJ2-7	CASSPGQSFSGEQYF	TGTGCCAGCAGCCCAGGACAGTCGTTTTCGGGGGAGCAGTACTTC
TRBV5-1	NA	13	NA	TRBJ1-2	CASSIDSHYGYTF	TGCGCCAGCAGCATAGACAGCCACTATGGCTACACCTTC
TRBV11-3	NA	13	once	TRBJ1-6	CASSLAPYSPLHF	TGTGCCAGCAGCTTAGCCCCATATTCACCCCTCCACTTT
TRBV10-3	TRBD1	14	NA	TRBJ1-2	CAISEKGGGYGYTF	TGTGCCATCAGTGAGAAAGGGGGCGGCTATGGCTACACCTTC
TRBV28	NA	14	NA	TRBJ2-5	CASTPRGNQETQYF	TGTGCCAGCACCCCACGGGGGAACCAAGAGACCCAGTACTTC
TRBV5-1	NA	15	NA	TRBJ1-1	CASSLGRGTNTEAFF	TGCGCCAGCAGCTTGGGTAGGGGTACAAACACTGAAGCTTTCTTT
TRBV6-2/TRBV6-3	TRBD1	15	NA	TRBJ1-5	CASSSDRGGNQPQHF	TGTGCCAGCAGTTCGGACAGGGGTGGCAATCAGCCCCAGCATTTT
TRBV14	NA	12	NA	TRBJ1-1	CASSQSGTKAFF	TGTGCCAGCAGCCAATCCGGGACAAAAGCTTTCTTT
TRBV7-3	TRBD2	16	NA	TRBJ2-3	CASSPSGGARGDTQYF	TGTGCCAGCAGCCCTAGCGGGGGGGCCCGGGGCGATACGCAGTATTTT
TRBV4-1	NA	18	NA	TRBJ2-1	CASSQDEDWLSSYNEQFF	TGCGCCAGCAGCCAAGACGAGGACTGGCTAAGCTCCTACAATGAGCAGTTCTTC
TRBV7-6	TRBD2	15	NA	TRBJ2-2	CASSPRLAGTGELFF	TGTGCCAGCAGCCCCCGACTAGCGGGCACCGGGGAGCTGTTTTTT
TRBV6-2/TRBV6-3	NA	13	NA	TRBJ1-1	CASSRRENTEAFF	TGTGCCAGCAGTCGACGGGAGAACACTGAAGCTTTCTTT
TRBV6-2/TRBV6-3	TRBD2	17	NA	TRBJ2-1	CASSYSPSGGLYNEQFF	TGTGCCAGCAGTTACTCGCCTAGCGGGGGCCTCTACAATGAGCAGTTCTTC
TRBV3-1/TRBV3-2	NA	12	NA	TRBJ1-1	CASSQVGRRAFF	TGTGCCAGCAGCCAAGTGGGCAGAAGGGCTTTCTTT
TRBV15	TRBD1	14	once	TRBJ1-4	CATSRDGDREKLFF	TGTGCCACCAGCAGAGATGGGGACAGGGAAAAACTGTTTTTT
TRBV5-1	NA	14	NA	TRBJ1-1	CASSQDRGLTEAFF	TGCGCCAGCAGTCAGGACCGAGGACTGACTGAAGCTTTCTTT
TRBV4-1	TRBD2	20	NA	TRBJ2-5	CASSQGRRTSGGASKETQYF	TGCGCCAGCAGCCAAGGGAGACGTACTAGCGGGGGGGCATCGAAAGAGACCCAGTACTTC
TRBV9	TRBD1	15	NA	TRBJ2-1	CASSVTQGEYNEQFF	TGTGCCAGCAGCGTAACGCAGGGGGAGTACAATGAGCAGTTCTTC
TRBV5-6	TRBD2	17	NA	TRBJ2-5	CASSSGLADTLGETQYF	TGTGCCAGCAGTTCGGGACTAGCGGACACCCTAGGGGAGACCCAGTACTTC